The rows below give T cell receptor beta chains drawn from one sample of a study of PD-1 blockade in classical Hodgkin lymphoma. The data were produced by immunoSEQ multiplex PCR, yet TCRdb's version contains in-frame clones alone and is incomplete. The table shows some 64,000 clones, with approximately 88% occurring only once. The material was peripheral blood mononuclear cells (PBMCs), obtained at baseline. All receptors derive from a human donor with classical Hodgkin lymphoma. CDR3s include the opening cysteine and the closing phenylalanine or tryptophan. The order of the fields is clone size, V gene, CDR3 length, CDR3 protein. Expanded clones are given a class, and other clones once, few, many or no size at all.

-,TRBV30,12,CAWRQENTEAFF
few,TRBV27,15,CASSPRGGGVYEQYF
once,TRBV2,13,CASRVDGNEKLFF
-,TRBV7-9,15,CASSLGGDRGFGYTF
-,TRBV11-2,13,CASNQGITGELFF
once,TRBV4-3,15,CASSPGASRNTEAFF
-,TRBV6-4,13,CASSRGTGSEQYF
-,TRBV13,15,CASSLGAGTYNEQFF
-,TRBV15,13,CATRKGAYETQYF
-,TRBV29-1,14,CSVALGDPKRGYTF
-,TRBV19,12,CASRSDNTEAFF
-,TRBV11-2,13,CASSFDREETQYF
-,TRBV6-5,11,CASYQDYEQYF
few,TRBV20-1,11,CGGEHQETQYF
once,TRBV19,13,CASSLGPGYEQYF
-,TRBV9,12,CASSGFTDTQYF
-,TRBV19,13,CAVRDGTYNEQFF
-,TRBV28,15,CASSPLASSYNEQFF
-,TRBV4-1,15,CASSHPRGNTGELFF
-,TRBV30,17,CAWSPLDRGSYNSPLHF
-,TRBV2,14,CATQIRDRGYEQYF
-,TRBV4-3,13,CASSQGGVYGYTF
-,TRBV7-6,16,CASSLLIGQGASEQYF
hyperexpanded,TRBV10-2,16,CASSESPGNSNQPQHF
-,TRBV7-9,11,CASSPGETQYF
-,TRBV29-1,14,CSVHSGQGLAEAFF
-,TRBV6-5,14,CASRGQGMNTEAFF
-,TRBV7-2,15,CASSFETGKTYEQYF
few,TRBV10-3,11,CAISDKIEQYF
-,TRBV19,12,CASRDRAYGYTF
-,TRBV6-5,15,CASSPDRASYNEQFF
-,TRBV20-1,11,CSAPGVDEQFF
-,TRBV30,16,CAWSVSRGGWADTQYF
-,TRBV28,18,CASSPQRWRRATNTEAFF
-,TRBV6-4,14,CASSGTGFHQPQHF
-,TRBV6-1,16,CASSEAGQLRLNEQFF
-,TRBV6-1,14,CASSGSPGGNEQFF
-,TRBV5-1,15,CASSVGTVSYNEQFF
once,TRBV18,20,CASSPQRSDVASRGPYGYTF
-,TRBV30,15,CAWSPDRGSNQPQHF
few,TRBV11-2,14,CASSFGGGYTEAFF